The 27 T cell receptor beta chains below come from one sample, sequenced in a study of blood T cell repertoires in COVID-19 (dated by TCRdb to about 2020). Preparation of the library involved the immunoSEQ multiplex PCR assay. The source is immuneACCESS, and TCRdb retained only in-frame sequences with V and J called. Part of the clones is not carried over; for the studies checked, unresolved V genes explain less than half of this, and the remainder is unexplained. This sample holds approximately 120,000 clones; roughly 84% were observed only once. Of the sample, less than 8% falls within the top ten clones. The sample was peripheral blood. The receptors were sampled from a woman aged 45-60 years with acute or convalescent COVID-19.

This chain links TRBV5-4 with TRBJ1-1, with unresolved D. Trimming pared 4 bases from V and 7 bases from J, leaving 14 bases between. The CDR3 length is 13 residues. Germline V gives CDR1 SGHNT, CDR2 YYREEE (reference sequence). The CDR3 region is CASSPINANEAFF. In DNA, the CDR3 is TGTGCCAGCAGCCCAATTAACGCGAATGAAGCTTTCTTT. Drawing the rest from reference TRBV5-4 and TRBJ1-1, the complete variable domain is ETGVTQSPTHLIKTRGQQVTLRCSSQSGHNTVSWYQQALGQGPQFIFQYYREEENGRGNFPPRFSGLQFPNYSSELNVNALELDDSALYLCASSPINANEAFFGQGTRLTVV.

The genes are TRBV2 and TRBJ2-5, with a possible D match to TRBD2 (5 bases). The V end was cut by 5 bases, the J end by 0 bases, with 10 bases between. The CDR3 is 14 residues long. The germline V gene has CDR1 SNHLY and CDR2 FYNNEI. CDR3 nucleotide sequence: TGTGCCAGCAGTCTGTCGGGGTACCAAGAGACCCAGTACTTC. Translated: CASSLSGYQETQYF. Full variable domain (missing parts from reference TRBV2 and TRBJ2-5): EPEVTQTPSHQVTQMGQEVILRCVPISNHLYFYWYRQILGQKVEFLVSFYNNEISEKSEIFDDQFSVERPDGSNFTLKIRSTKLEDSAMYFCASSLSGYQETQYFGPGTRLLVL.

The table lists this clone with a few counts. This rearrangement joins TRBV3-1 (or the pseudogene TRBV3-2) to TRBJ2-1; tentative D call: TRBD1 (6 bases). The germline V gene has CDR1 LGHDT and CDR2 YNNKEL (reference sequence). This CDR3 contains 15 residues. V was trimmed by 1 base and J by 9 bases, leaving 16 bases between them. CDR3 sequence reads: CASSQGQAWGPEQFF. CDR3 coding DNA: TGTGCCAGCAGCCAAGGCCAAGCATGGGGGCCTGAGCAGTTCTTC.

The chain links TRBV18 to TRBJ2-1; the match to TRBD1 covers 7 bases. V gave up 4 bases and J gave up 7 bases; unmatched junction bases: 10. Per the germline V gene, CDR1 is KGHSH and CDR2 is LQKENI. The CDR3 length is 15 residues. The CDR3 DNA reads TGTGCCAGCTCACTTCCCTCCGGGACAGATAATGAGCAGTTCTTC. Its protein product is CASSLPSGTDNEQFF.

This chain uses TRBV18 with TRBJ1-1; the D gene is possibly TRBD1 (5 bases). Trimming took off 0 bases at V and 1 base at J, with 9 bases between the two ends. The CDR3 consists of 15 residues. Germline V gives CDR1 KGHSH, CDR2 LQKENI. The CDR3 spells CASSPPAGPNTEAFF. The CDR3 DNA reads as TGTGCCAGCTCACCACCCGCAGGGCCGAACACTGAAGCTTTCTTT.

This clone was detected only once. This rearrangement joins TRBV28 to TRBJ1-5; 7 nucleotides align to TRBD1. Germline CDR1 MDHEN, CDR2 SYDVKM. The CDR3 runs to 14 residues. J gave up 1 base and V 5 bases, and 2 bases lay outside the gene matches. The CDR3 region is CASSPTGSNQPQHF. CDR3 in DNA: TGTGCCAGCAGTCCGACAGGGAGCAATCAGCCCCAGCATTTT.

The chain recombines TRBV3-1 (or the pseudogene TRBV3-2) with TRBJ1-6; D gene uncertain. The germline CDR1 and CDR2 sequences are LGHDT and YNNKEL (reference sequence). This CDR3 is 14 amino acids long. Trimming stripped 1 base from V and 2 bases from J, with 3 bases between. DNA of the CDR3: TGTGCCAGCAGCCAAGCCACCTATAATTCACCCCTCCACTTT. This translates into CASSQATYNSPLHF.

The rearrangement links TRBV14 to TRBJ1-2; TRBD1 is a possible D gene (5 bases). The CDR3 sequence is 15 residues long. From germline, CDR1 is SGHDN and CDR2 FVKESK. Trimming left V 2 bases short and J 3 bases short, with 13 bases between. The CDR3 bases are TGTGCCAGCAGCCAAATCAAGGGGCTTTACTATGGCTACACCTTC. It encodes CASSQIKGLYYGYTF.

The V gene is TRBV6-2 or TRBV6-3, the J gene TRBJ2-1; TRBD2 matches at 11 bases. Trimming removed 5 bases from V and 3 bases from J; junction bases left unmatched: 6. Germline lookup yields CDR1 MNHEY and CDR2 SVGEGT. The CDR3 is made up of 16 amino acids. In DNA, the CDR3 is TGTGCCAGCAGTCCCTCCGGGACTAGCGGCTACAATGAGCAGTTCTTC. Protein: CASSPSGTSGYNEQFF.

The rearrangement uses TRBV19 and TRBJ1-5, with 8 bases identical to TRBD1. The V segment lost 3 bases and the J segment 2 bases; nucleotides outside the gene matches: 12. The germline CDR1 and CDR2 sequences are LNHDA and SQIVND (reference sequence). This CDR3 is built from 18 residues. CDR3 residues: CASSIPTGAGYGNQPQHF. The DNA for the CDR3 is TGTGCCAGTAGTATTCCGACAGGGGCCGGCTATGGCAATCAGCCCCAGCATTTT.

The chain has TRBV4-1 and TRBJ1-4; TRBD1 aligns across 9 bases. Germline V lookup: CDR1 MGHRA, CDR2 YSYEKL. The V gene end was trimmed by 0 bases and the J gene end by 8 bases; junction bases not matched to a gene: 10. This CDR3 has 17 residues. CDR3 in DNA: TGCGCCAGCAGCCAAGATTGGGTGGGGACAGGGAGGGAAAAACTGTTTTTT. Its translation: CASSQDWVGTGREKLFF.

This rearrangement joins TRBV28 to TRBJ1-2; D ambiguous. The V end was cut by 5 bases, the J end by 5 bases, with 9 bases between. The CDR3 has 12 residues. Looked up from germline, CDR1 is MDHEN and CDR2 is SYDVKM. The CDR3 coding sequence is TGTGCCAGCAGTCCTAACGGGTATGGCTACACCTTC. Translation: CASSPNGYGYTF.

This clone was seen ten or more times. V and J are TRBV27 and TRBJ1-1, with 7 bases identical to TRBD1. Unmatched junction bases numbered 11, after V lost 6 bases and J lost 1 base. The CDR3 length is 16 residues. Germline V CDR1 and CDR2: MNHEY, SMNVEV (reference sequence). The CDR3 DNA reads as TGTGCCAGCAGACCGACAGGGAGCCGCCAGAACACTGAAGCTTTCTTT. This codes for CASRPTGSRQNTEAFF.

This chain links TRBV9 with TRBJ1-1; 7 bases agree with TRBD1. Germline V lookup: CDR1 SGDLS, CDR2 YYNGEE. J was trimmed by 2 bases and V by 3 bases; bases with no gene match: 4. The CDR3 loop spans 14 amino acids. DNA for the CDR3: TGTGCCAGCAGCGCAGGACAGGCCAACACTGAAGCTTTCTTT. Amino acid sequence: CASSAGQANTEAFF.

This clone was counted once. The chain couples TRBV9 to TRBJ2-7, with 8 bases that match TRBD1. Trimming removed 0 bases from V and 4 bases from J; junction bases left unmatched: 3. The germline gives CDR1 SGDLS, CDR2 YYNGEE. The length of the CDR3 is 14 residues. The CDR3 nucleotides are TGTGCCAGCAGCGTAGCGACAGGGGATTACGAGCAGTACTTC. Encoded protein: CASSVATGDYEQYF.

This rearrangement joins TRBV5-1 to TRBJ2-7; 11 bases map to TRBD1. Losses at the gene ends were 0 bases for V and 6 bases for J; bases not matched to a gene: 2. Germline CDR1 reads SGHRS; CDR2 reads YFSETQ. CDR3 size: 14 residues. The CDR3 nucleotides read TGCGCCAGCAGCTTGGGGACAGGGGGCTCCGAGCAGTACTTC. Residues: CASSLGTGGSEQYF.

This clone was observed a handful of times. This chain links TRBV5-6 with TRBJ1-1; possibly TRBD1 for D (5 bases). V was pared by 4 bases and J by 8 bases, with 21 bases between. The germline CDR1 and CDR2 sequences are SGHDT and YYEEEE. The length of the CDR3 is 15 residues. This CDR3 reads CASSLGDRWAGEAFF. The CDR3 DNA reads TGTGCCAGCAGCCTGGGGGATCGGTGGGCAGGGGAAGCTTTCTTT. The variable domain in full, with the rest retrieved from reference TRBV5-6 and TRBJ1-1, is DAGVTQSPTHLIKTRGQQVTLRCSPKSGHDTVSWYQQALGQGPQFIFQYYEEEERQRGNFPDRFSGHQFPNYSSELNVNALLLGDSALYLCASSLGDRWAGEAFFGQGTRLTVV.

The CDR3 loop is CASSQTSGSYNEQFF. The DNA of the CDR3 is TGTGCCAGCAGTCAGACTAGCGGTTCCTACAATGAGCAGTTCTTC. This rearrangement joins TRBV2 to TRBJ2-1, with TRBD2 matching over 9 bases. With 5 bases clipped from V and 1 base from J, the junction kept 3 bases outside the gene matches. CDR1 and CDR2 from the germline V gene are SNHLY and FYNNEI. CDR3 size: 15 residues.

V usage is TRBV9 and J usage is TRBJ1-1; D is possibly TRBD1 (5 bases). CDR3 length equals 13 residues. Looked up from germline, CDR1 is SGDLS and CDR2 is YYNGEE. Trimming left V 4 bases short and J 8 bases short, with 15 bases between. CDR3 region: CASSPRELREAFF. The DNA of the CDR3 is TGTGCCAGCAGCCCCAGGGAACTAAGGGAAGCTTTCTTT. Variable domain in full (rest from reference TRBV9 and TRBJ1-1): DSGVTQTPKHLITATGQRVTLRCSPRSGDLSVYWYQQSLDQGLQFLIQYYNGEERAKGNILERFSAQQFPDLHSELNLSSLELGDSALYFCASSPRELREAFFGQGTRLTVV.

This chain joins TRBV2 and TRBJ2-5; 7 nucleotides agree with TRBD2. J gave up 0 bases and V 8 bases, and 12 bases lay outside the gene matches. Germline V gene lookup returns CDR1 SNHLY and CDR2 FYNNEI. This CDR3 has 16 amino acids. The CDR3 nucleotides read TGTGCCAGCCATCGCTCTAGCGGAGCGTACCAAGAGACCCAGTACTTC. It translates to CASHRSSGAYQETQYF.

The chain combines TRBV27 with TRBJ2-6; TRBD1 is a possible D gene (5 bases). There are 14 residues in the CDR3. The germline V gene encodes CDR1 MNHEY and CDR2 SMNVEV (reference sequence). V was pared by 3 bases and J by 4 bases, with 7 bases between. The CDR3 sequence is CASSFYRGANVLTF. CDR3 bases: TGTGCCAGCAGTTTCTACAGGGGGGCCAACGTCCTGACTTTC.

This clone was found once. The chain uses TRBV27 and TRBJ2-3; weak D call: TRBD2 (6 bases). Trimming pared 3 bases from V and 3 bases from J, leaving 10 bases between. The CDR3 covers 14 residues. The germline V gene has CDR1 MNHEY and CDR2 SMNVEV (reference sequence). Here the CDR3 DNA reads TGTGCCAGCAGTTTGGGAGGAATAACAGATACGCAGTATTTT. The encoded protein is CASSLGGITDTQYF.

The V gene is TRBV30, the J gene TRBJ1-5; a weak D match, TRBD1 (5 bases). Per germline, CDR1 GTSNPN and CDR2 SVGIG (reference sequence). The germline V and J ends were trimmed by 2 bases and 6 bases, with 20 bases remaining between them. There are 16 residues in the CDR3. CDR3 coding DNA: TGTGCCTGGAGTTTCGGGGCACCTGGGGGGAGTCAGCCCCAGCATTTT. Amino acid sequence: CAWSFGAPGGSQPQHF.

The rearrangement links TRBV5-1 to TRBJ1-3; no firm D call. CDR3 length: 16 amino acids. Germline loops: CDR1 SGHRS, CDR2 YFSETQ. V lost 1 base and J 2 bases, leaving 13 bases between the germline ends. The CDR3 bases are TGCGCCAGCAGCTTGTCCTCCCGGGAAACTGGAAACACCATATATTTT. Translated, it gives CASSLSSRETGNTIYF. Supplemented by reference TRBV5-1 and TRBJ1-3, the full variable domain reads KAGVTQTPRYLIKTRGQQVTLSCSPISGHRSVSWYQQTPGQGLQFLFEYFSETQRNKGNFPGRFSGRQFSNSRSEMNVSTLELGDSALYLCASSLSSRETGNTIYFGEGSWLTVV.

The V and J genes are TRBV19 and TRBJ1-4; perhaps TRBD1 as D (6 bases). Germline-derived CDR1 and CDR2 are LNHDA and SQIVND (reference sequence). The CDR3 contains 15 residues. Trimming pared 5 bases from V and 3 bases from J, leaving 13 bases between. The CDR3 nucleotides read TGTGCCAGTAGTGGGACAAGCTCTGCTAATGAAAAACTGTTTTTT. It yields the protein CASSGTSSANEKLFF.

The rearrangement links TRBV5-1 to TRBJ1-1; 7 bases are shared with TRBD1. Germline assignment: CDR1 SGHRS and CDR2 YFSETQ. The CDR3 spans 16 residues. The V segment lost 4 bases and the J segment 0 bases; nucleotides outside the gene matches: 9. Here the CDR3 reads CASSLWDRHMNTEAFF. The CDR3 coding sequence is TGCGCCAGCAGCCTGTGGGACAGACACATGAACACTGAAGCTTTCTTT.

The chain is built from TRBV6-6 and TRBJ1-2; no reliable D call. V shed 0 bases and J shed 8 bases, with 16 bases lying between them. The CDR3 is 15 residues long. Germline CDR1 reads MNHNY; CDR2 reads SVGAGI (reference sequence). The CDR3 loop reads CASSYSPRGGEGYTF. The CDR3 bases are TGTGCCAGCAGTTACTCCCCGCGCGGAGGCGAAGGCTACACCTTC.